These 32 T cell receptor beta chains originate from one sample sequenced in a study of cytomegalovirus exposure and HLA in healthy donors. The PCR made use of 60 Vbeta and 13 Jbeta primers. Libraries were prepared by immunoSEQ multiplex PCR; TCRdb keeps only in-frame clonotypes and omits some of them. The sample includes 150,000 or so clones, more than 60% of them seen just once. Sequences were obtained from PBMCs. The receptors were sampled from a young woman in good health and CMV-seronegative.

CDR3 nucleotides: TGTGCCAGCAACCCTAGCGGGGACTACGAGCAGTACTTC. It specifies CASNPSGDYEQYF. The chain recombines TRBV6-6 with TRBJ2-7; 9 bases agree with TRBD2. V was pared by 7 bases and J by 3 bases, with 4 bases of the junction left unmatched. The CDR3 spans 13 residues. Germline V gives CDR1 MNHNY, CDR2 SVGAGI (reference sequence).

The chain employs TRBV19 and TRBJ2-5; the match to TRBD1 covers 8 bases. The J call may be incorrect, as the DNA end agrees better with TRBJ2-7. Germline-derived CDR1 and CDR2 are LNHDA and SQIVND (reference sequence). The CDR3 consists of 13 residues. In nucleotides, the CDR3 is TGTGCCAGTTCCGGGACAGGCTCCTACGAGCAGTACTTC. This codes for CASSGTGSYEQYF.

This clone has just one count. The genes are TRBV6-5 and TRBJ1-2, with D possibly being TRBD1 (5 bases). Germline V gene data show CDR1 as MNHEY and CDR2 as SVGAGI. The CDR3 totals 15 residues. With 8 bases removed from V and 1 base from J, the gap between germline ends came to 17 bases. CDR3 in amino acids: CASFTKGQGNYGYTF. DNA for the CDR3: TGTGCCAGCTTCACGAAGGGGCAGGGTAACTATGGCTACACCTTC.

This chain connects TRBV7-2 to TRBJ2-6, with 8 bases aligning to TRBD1. CDR1 and CDR2 from the germline V gene are SGHTA and FQGNSA. This CDR3 region has 17 residues. Losses at the gene ends were 5 bases for V and 0 bases for J; bases not matched to a gene: 6. The CDR3 nucleotides read TGTGCCAGCAGCCTCTCAACAGGGGGCTCTGGGGCCAACGTCCTGACTTTC. Protein sequence: CASSLSTGGSGANVLTF. The whole variable domain, remainder taken from reference TRBV7-2 and TRBJ2-6, is GAGVSQSPSNKVTEKGKDVELRCDPISGHTALYWYRQSLGQGLEFLIYFQGNSAPDKSGLPSDRFSAERTGGSVSTLTIQRTQQEDSAVYLCASSLSTGGSGANVLTFGAGSRLTVL.

The CDR3 loop is CASSPMGEVSYEQYF. The CDR3 region has the DNA TGTGCCAGCTCACCAATGGGGGAGGTGTCCTACGAGCAGTACTTC. The V and J genes are TRBV18 and TRBJ2-7; weak D call: TRBD2 (6 bases). CDR1 and CDR2 (germline): KGHSH, LQKENI. V lost 2 bases to trimming and J lost 1 base, with 12 bases between them. The CDR3 is made up of 15 amino acids.

The chain carries TRBV27 and TRBJ2-5; 7 nucleotides match TRBD2. The CDR3 is made up of 14 amino acids. Germline V CDR1 and CDR2: MNHEY, SMNVEV (reference sequence). V was clipped by 5 bases and J by 2 bases; unmatched bases: 5. CDR3 bases: TGTGCCAGCAGTCAAGCGGGGAGGCAAGAGACCCAGTACTTC. Protein sequence: CASSQAGRQETQYF.

Written as DNA, the CDR3 is TGTGCCAGCAGTCCATTTATCGGGACAGGGGGAAGCTATGGCTACACCTTC. Its translation: CASSPFIGTGGSYGYTF. The gene calls are TRBV27 and TRBJ1-2, with 11 bases identical to TRBD1. Germline assignment: CDR1 MNHEY and CDR2 SMNVEV (reference sequence). The CDR3 runs to 17 residues. Trimming at V came to 5 bases and at J to 4 bases, leaving 12 bases not matched to a gene.

This chain's CDR3 is CASMPGTGNTIYF. The CDR3 DNA sequence: TGTGCCAGCATGCCCGGGACTGGAAACACCATATATTTT. The genes are TRBV2 and TRBJ1-3; D call uncertain. The CDR3 runs to 13 residues. Trimming took 7 bases from V and 2 from J, leaving 9 bases between them. The germline gives CDR1 SNHLY, CDR2 FYNNEI.

The chain combines TRBV27 with TRBJ1-4; 9 bases agree with TRBD1. V gave up 6 bases and J gave up 6 bases; unmatched junction bases: 5. Germline CDR1 and CDR2: MNHEY and SMNVEV (reference sequence). CDR3 length equals 14 residues. The CDR3 protein is CASRSGTGYEKLFF. The CDR3 DNA follows: TGTGCCAGCAGATCGGGGACAGGGTATGAAAAACTGTTTTTT.

The genes are TRBV30 and TRBJ1-1, with 8 bases fitting TRBD1. The CDR3 spans 16 residues. V was pared by 1 base and J by 5 bases, with 12 bases of the junction left unmatched. Germline CDR1 GTSNPN, CDR2 SVGIG (reference sequence). CDR3 protein: CAWSARDRTFITEAFF. CDR3 DNA: TGTGCCTGGAGTGCAAGGGACAGGACCTTTATTACTGAAGCTTTCTTT.

The chain carries TRBV28 and TRBJ2-7; 7 bases match TRBD2. V shed 6 bases, J shed 0 bases, and the junction held 5 bases outside the gene matches. CDR3 length: 14 residues. Germline CDR1 MDHEN, CDR2 SYDVKM. The CDR3 DNA reads TGTGCCAGCAGCCAACTAGCGTTCTCCTACGAGCAGTACTTC. Its translation: CASSQLAFSYEQYF.

The genes are TRBV5-1 and TRBJ1-4, with a tentative D call TRBD1 (6 bases). Trimming shortened V by 4 bases and J by 0 bases, and 13 bases separated the two germline ends. This CDR3 is 16 amino acids long. Germline values: CDR1 SGHRS, CDR2 YFSETQ. CDR3 nucleotide sequence: TGCGCCAGCAGCGCCGACAGGCATGCAACTAATGAAAAACTGTTTTTT. Translated, it gives CASSADRHATNEKLFF. Full variable domain (outside the CDR3, taken from reference TRBV5-1 and TRBJ1-4): KAGVTQTPRYLIKTRGQQVTLSCSPISGHRSVSWYQQTPGQGLQFLFEYFSETQRNKGNFPGRFSGRQFSNSRSEMNVSTLELGDSALYLCASSADRHATNEKLFFGSGTQLSVL.

Only a few counts were recorded for this clone. CDR3 nucleotides: TGTGCCAGTAGTTCCCCTGGACAAGTCACTGAAGCTTTCTTT. Its translation: CASSSPGQVTEAFF. V is TRBV19 and J is TRBJ1-1; D might be TRBD1 (5 bases). Trimming stripped 5 bases from V and 4 bases from J, with 14 bases between. Germline V gene sequence: CDR1 LNHDA, CDR2 SQIVND (reference sequence). This CDR3 has 14 residues.

This chain joins TRBV11-2 and TRBJ2-3, with 13 bases fitting TRBD2. V dropped 5 bases and J dropped 4; count of bases not matched to a gene: 3. Germline loops: CDR1 SGHAT, CDR2 FQNNGV. CDR3 size: 15 residues. The CDR3 reads CASSDGTSGADTQYF. As DNA, the CDR3 is TGTGCCAGCAGCGACGGGACTAGCGGGGCAGATACGCAGTATTTT.

V usage is TRBV5-1 and J usage is TRBJ2-4, with TRBD2 matching 7 bases. Germline V gives CDR1 SGHRS, CDR2 YFSETQ. V lost 6 bases and J lost 7; bases outside the gene matches: 7. This CDR3 has 13 amino acids. CDR3 sequence reads: CASTREGTNIQYF. The DNA of the CDR3 is TGCGCCAGCACTAGGGAGGGGACGAACATTCAGTACTTC.

The sample holds one count of this clone. The chain joins TRBV18 to TRBJ1-2, with 8 bases fitting TRBD1. This CDR3 has 18 amino acids. Per the germline V gene, CDR1 is KGHSH and CDR2 is LQKENI. The J segment lost 0 bases and the V segment lost 3 bases, leaving 12 bases of the junction unmatched. The CDR3 DNA reads as TGTGCCAGCTCACCCGGGACAGGAGGAGGAGGATCTAACTATGGCTACACCTTC. Its translation: CASSPGTGGGGSNYGYTF.

This clone appeared once. V gene TRBV6-1 combines with J gene TRBJ2-2; 7 bases map to TRBD1. This CDR3 has 15 amino acids. Germline V gives CDR1 MNHNS, CDR2 SASEGT. With 6 bases clipped from V and 4 bases from J, the junction kept 8 bases outside the gene matches. CDR3 DNA sequence: TGTGCCAGCAGATCCGGGACAGCCGCCACCGGGGAGCTGTTTTTT. The encoded protein is CASRSGTAATGELFF.

Turning to this clone: Additional DNA sequences in this sample encode the identical CDR3. CDR3 sequence reads: CASSSRFGDYGYTF. The CDR3 coding sequence is TGTGCCAGCAGCTCCAGATTCGGGGACTATGGCTACACCTTC. J is TRBJ1-2 and V is TRBV7-2; D is unresolved. V was cut by 4 bases and J by 3 bases, with 12 bases left in between. CDR3 size: 14 residues. The germline CDR1 and CDR2 sequences are SGHTA and FQGNSA.

The chain recombines TRBV7-9 with TRBJ1-2; D gene unclear. This CDR3 is 17 amino acids long. In germline, CDR1 is SEHNR, CDR2 FQNEAQ (reference sequence). V gave up 1 base and J gave up 0 bases, with 15 bases separating them. The CDR3 protein is CASSLGEGSRTNYGYTF. CDR3 sequence (DNA): TGTGCCAGCAGCTTAGGGGAAGGGAGTCGAACTAACTATGGCTACACCTTC.

The chain uses TRBV18 and TRBJ1-1; 8 nucleotides line up with TRBD1. This CDR3 has 14 residues. In germline, CDR1 is KGHSH, CDR2 LQKENI. V shed 3 bases and J 2 bases; nucleotides not matched to a gene: 2. The CDR3 DNA is TGTGCCAGCTCACCCGGGACAGGAAACACTGAAGCTTTCTTT. This encodes CASSPGTGNTEAFF. Based on the CDR3 plus reference TRBV18 and TRBJ1-1, the full variable domain is NAGVMQNPRHLVRRRGQEARLRCSPMKGHSHVYWYRQLPEEGLKFMVYLQKENIIDESGMPKERFSAEFPKEGPSILRIQQVVRGDSAAYFCASSPGTGNTEAFFGQGTRLTVV.

This rearrangement joins TRBV30 to TRBJ2-5; 8 bases match TRBD2. The J call is uncertain, as TRBJ2-7 better fits the DNA end. The germline CDR1 and CDR2 sequences are GTSNPN and SVGIG (reference sequence). The CDR3 has 15 residues. CDR3 region: CAWSGPSGGDYEQYF. CDR3 DNA sequence: TGTGCCTGGAGTGGGCCTTCCGGGGGGGATTACGAGCAGTACTTC.

This chain joins TRBV28 and TRBJ2-1, with D tentatively TRBD2 (5 bases). There are 14 residues in the CDR3. The germline V gene has CDR1 MDHEN and CDR2 SYDVKM. Deletions cut 4 bases from V and 8 bases from J, with 15 bases between. CDR3 sequence: CASSSGGPRDEQFF. DNA of the CDR3: TGTGCCAGCAGTTCTGGCGGGCCGAGGGATGAGCAGTTCTTC.

This clone appeared once. J is TRBJ1-4 and V is TRBV6-5; D gene uncertain. Germline assignment: CDR1 MNHEY and CDR2 SVGAGI. This CDR3 has 14 amino acids. Trimming pared 6 bases from V and 8 bases from J, leaving 16 bases between. The CDR3 DNA follows: TGTGCCAGCAGATCACAGTTAGGATACGAAAAACTGTTTTTT. Protein sequence: CASRSQLGYEKLFF.

This clone was seen only once. The J gene is TRBJ2-3, the V gene TRBV7-9; 14 bases line up with TRBD2. Germline CDR1 and CDR2: SEHNR and FQNEAQ (reference sequence). V lost 5 bases, J lost 1 base, and 5 bases stayed unmatched. This CDR3 comprises 17 residues. This CDR3 reads CASSRLAGGRGTDTQYF. CDR3 DNA sequence: TGTGCCAGCAGCCGACTAGCGGGGGGGCGTGGCACAGATACGCAGTATTTT.

Regarding this clone: At one boundary the junction diverges from the germline segment, which might be a read error. The genes are TRBV6-5 and TRBJ1-2, with a tentative D call TRBD1 (5 bases). Germline CDR1 is MNHEY and CDR2 is SVGAGI. CDR3 size: 13 residues. CDR3: CASSYGGTYVYTF. The DNA for the CDR3 is TGTGCCAGCAGTTACGGGGGGACCTATGTCTACACCTTC.

V gene TRBV2 combines with J gene TRBJ2-3; a weak D match, TRBD2 (5 bases). The CDR3 is 13 residues long. Germline V gives CDR1 SNHLY, CDR2 FYNNEI. Trimming removed 7 bases from V and 2 bases from J, with 10 bases in between. CDR3 sequence reads: CASKRVFTDTQYF. The DNA of the CDR3 is TGTGCCAGCAAGAGGGTTTTCACAGATACGCAGTATTTT. Together with reference TRBV2 and TRBJ2-3, the CDR3 gives the full variable domain: EPEVTQTPSHQVTQMGQEVILRCVPISNHLYFYWYRQILGQKVEFLVSFYNNEISEKSEIFDDQFSVERPDGSNFTLKIRSTKLEDSAMYFCASKRVFTDTQYFGPGTRLTVL.

The CDR3: CASSSGQGGGTEAFF. The DNA for the CDR3 is TGTGCCAGCAGTAGCGGACAGGGAGGGGGCACTGAAGCTTTCTTT. The rearrangement links TRBV27 to TRBJ1-1; 8 bases map to TRBD1. The V gene's germline CDR1 is MNHEY and CDR2 SMNVEV (reference sequence). The CDR3 is 15 residues long. Trimming cost V 5 bases and J 4 bases; bases outside gene matches: 9.

This chain links TRBV7-2 with TRBJ1-6; D is unresolved. V lost 4 bases and J lost 14, with 12 bases in between. Germline CDR1 and CDR2: SGHTA and FQGNSA. The CDR3 has 12 residues. This CDR3 is CASSSPSGSLHF. The CDR3 nucleotides read TGTGCCAGCAGCTCCCCCTCCGGGTCCCTCCACTTT.

The chain carries TRBV7-9 and TRBJ1-2; TRBD1 aligns across 9 bases. CDR3 size: 13 residues. V lost 5 bases and J lost 8; bases outside the gene matches: 6. Per germline, CDR1 SEHNR and CDR2 FQNEAQ (reference sequence). CDR3 protein: CASSPEGQGGYTF. The CDR3 bases are TGTGCCAGCAGCCCTGAGGGACAGGGAGGCTACACCTTC.

CDR3: CASSIGGLAGVYEQYF. The CDR3 nucleotides are TGTGCCAGCAGCATAGGAGGGCTAGCGGGGGTATACGAGCAGTACTTC. V is TRBV11-2 and J is TRBJ2-7, with TRBD2 matching 10 bases. CDR1 and CDR2 from the germline V gene are SGHAT and FQNNGV. The CDR3 spans 16 residues. V gave up 5 bases and J gave up 4 bases; unmatched junction bases: 11.

This sequence joins TRBV5-1 and TRBJ2-7; a weak D match, TRBD1 (6 bases). V shed 0 bases and J shed 5 bases, with 12 bases lying between them. CDR3 length equals 14 residues. Germline loops: CDR1 SGHRS, CDR2 YFSETQ. CDR3 region: CASSLGGLGHEQYF. The CDR3 nucleotides are TGCGCCAGCAGCTTGGGGGGGCTGGGGCACGAGCAGTACTTC.

The V call is TRBV5-1, the J call TRBJ2-7; 9 bases match TRBD1. The junction had 7 bases not matched to a gene; V was cut back by 3 bases and J by 3 bases. The CDR3 runs 15 residues. The germline V gene encodes CDR1 SGHRS and CDR2 YFSETQ. Here the CDR3 DNA reads TGCGCCAGCAGCTGGAGGACAGGGGAAGGCTACGAGCAGTACTTC. This gives the protein CASSWRTGEGYEQYF. The full variable domain, completed using reference TRBV5-1 and TRBJ2-7, is KAGVTQTPRYLIKTRGQQVTLSCSPISGHRSVSWYQQTPGQGLQFLFEYFSETQRNKGNFPGRFSGRQFSNSRSEMNVSTLELGDSALYLCASSWRTGEGYEQYFGPGTRLTVT.